This TCR beta chain was captured by sequencing in a study of blood T cell repertoires in COVID-19. A single count supports this clone. This table comes from immunoSEQ multiplex PCR, and its TCRdb copy is limited to in-frame clones, with some not included. The sample holds about 170,000 clones, 88% seen once. The trim removed 5 bases at V and 5 bases at J, leaving 13 bases unmatched. CDR1 and CDR2 from the germline V gene are SGHNT and YENEEA. CDR3 length: 16 amino acids. This sequence originates from a man over 45 who had recovered from COVID-19. Source material: peripheral blood. This rearrangement joins TRBV11-3 to TRBJ2-7; TRBD1 aligns across 9 bases. CDR3 in amino acids: CASSKSGQGNVDEQYF. The CDR3 coding sequence is TGTGCCAGCAGCAAATCGGGACAGGGAAATGTGGACGAGCAGTACTTC.